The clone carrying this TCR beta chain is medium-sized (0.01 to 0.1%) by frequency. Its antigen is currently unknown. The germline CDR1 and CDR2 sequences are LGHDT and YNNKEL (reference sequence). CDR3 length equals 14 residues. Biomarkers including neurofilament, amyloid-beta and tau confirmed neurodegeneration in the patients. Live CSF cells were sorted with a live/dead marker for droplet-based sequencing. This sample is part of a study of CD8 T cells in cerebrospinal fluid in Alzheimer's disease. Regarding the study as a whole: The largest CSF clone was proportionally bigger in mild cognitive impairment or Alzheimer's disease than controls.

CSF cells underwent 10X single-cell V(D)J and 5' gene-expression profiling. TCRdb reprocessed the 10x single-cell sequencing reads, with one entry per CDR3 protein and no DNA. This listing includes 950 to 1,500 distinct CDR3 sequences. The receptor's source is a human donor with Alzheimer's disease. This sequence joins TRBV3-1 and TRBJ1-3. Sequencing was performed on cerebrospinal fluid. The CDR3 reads CASSQEGALNTIYF.